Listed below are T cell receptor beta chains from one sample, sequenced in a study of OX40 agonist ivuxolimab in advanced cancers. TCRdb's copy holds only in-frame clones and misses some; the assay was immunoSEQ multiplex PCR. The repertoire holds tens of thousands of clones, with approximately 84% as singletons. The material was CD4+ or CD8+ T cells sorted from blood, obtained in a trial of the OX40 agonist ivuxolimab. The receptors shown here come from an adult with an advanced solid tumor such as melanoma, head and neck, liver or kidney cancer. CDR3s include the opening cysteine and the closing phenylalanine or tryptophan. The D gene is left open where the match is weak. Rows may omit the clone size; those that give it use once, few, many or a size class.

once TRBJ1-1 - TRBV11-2 CASSGGGQTEAFF TGTGCCAGCTCCGGGGGGGGGCAAACTGAAGCTTTCTTT
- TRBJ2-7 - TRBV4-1 CASSQEGGGIRTYTQYF TGCGCCAGCAGCCAAGAAGGGGGTGGTATTAGGACCTATACGCAGTACTTC
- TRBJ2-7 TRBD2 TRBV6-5 CASRSLAETTYEQYF TGTGCCAGCAGAAGCCTAGCGGAAACAACCTACGAGCAGTACTTC
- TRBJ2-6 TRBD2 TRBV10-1 CASSGDLAGLSSGANVLTF TGCGCCAGCAGTGGGGATCTAGCGGGTCTAAGCTCTGGGGCCAACGTCCTGACTTTC
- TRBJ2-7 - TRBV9 CASSAGQLYEQYF TGTGCCAGCAGCGCCGGACAGCTCTACGAGCAGTACTTC
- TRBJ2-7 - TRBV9 CASSVGGVSEQYF TGTGCCAGCAGCGTAGGTGGTGTCTCCGAGCAGTACTTC
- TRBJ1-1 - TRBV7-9 CASSQSTGWNTEAFF TGTGCCAGCAGCCAGAGCACAGGGTGGAACACTGAAGCTTTCTTT
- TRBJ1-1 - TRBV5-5 CASSSPVATEAFF TGTGCCAGCAGTTCTCCAGTGGCCACTGAAGCTTTCTTT
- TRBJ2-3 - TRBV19 CASSTGELGTDTQYF TGTGCCAGTAGCACCGGCGAGTTGGGTACAGATACGCAGTATTTT
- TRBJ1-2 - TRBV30 CAWSLVYGYTF TGTGCCTGGAGTCTCGTCTATGGCTACACCTTC
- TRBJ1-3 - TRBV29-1 CSVPDSGNTIYF TGCAGCGTTCCGGACAGCGGAAACACCATATATTTT
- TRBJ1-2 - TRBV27 CASSPTGTYGYTF TGTGCCAGCAGTCCTACAGGGACCTATGGCTACACCTTC
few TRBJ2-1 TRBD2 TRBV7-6 CASSLRTSGSYYNEQFF TGTGCCAGCAGCTTACGGACTAGCGGGAGTTATTACAATGAGCAGTTCTTC
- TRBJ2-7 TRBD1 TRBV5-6 CASSLGAGGTYEQYF TGTGCCAGCAGCTTGGGCGCAGGGGGAACCTACGAGCAGTACTTC
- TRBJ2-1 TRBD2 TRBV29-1 CSVWLAGMITSYNEQFF TGCAGCGTTTGGCTAGCGGGTATGATTACCTCCTACAATGAGCAGTTCTTC
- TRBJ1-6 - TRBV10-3 CAISDGRYNSPLHF TGTGCCATCAGTGACGGACGGTATAATTCACCCCTCCACTTT
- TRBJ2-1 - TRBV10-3 CAISDQWITNEQFF TGTGCCATCAGTGATCAGTGGATTACAAATGAGCAGTTCTTC
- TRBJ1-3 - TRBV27 CASSFLPLEGNTIYF TGTGCCAGCAGTTTTCTCCCCCTGGAAGGAAACACCATATATTTT
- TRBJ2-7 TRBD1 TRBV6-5 CASSYSWGRGHEQYF TGTGCCAGCAGTTACTCCTGGGGCAGGGGGCACGAGCAGTACTTC
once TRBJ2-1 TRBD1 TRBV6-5 CASITTGANEQFF TGTGCCAGCATCACGACAGGGGCCAATGAGCAGTTCTTC
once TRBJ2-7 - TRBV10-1 CASVRGCGAHSSYEQYF TGCGCCAGCGTGAGGGGTTGCGGGGCCCATTCCTCCTACGAGCAGTACTTC
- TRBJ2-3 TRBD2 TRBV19 CASSRLAGGPVDTQYF TGTGCCAGTAGTAGACTAGCGGGAGGGCCGGTAGATACGCAGTATTTT
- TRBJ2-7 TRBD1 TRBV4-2 CASSEPSGTGFYEQYF TGTGCCAGCAGCGAACCCTCCGGGACAGGGTTCTACGAGCAGTACTTC
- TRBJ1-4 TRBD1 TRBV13 CASSLGQGAPTNEKLFF TGTGCCAGCAGCTTAGGCCAGGGGGCCCCAACTAATGAAAAACTGTTTTTT
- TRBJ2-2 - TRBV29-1 CSVFRPTGELFF TGCAGCGTGTTCCGCCCCACCGGGGAGCTGTTTTTT
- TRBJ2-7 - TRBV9 CASSGATGQDEQYF TGTGCCAGCAGCGGGGCAACAGGGCAGGACGAGCAGTACTTC
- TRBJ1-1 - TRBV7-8 CASSSQVTEAFF TGTGCCAGCAGCTCCCAGGTCACTGAAGCTTTCTTT
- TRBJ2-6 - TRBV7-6 CASSSGANVLTF TGTGCCAGCAGCTCTGGGGCCAACGTCCTGACTTTC
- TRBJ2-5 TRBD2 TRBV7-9 CASSPRLAGGLYQETQYF TGTGCCAGCAGCCCCAGACTAGCGGGGGGCCTGTACCAAGAGACCCAGTACTTC
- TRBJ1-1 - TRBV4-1 CASSQKGPSTEAFF TGCGCCAGCAGCCAAAAGGGCCCCAGCACTGAAGCTTTCTTT
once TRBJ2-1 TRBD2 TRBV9 CASSGETSGRHNEQFF TGTGCCAGCAGCGGAGAGACTAGCGGGAGACACAATGAGCAGTTCTTC
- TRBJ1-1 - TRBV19 CASSIAGIEAFF TGTGCCAGTAGTATAGCGGGTATTGAAGCTTTCTTT
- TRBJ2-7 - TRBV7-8 CASSFGGSYEQYF TGTGCCAGCAGCTTTGGCGGTTCCTACGAGCAGTACTTC
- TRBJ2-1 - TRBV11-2 CASTSGQPSSYNEQFF TGTGCCAGCACCTCAGGACAGCCGAGCTCCTACAATGAGCAGTTCTTC
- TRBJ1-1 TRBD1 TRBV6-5 CASSYSGTGKTEAFF TGTGCCAGCAGTTACTCGGGGACAGGGAAAACTGAAGCTTTCTTT
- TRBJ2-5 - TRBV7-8 CASSLGGGVETQYF TGTGCCAGCAGCTTAGGTGGCGGGGTGGAGACCCAGTACTTC
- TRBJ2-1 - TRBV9 CASSVGGGPYNEQFF TGTGCCAGCAGCGTAGGGGGCGGTCCCTACAATGAGCAGTTCTTC
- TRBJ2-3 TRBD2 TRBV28 CASSPRGAGAATDTQYF TGTGCCAGCAGTCCTCGGGGAGCGGGGGCCGCCACAGATACGCAGTATTTT
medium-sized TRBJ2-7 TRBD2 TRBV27 CASTRRSGGIDEQYF TGTGCCAGCACAAGGAGAAGCGGGGGGATCGACGAGCAGTACTTC
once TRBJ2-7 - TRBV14 CASSQLNGGLSYEQYF TGTGCCAGCAGCCAACTAAACGGGGGATTATCCTACGAGCAGTACTTC
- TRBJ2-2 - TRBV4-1 CASSQAGTTTGELFF TGCGCCAGCAGCCAAGCCGGGACAACAACCGGGGAGCTGTTTTTT
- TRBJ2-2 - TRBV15 CATSRGRVIAENTGELFF TGTGCCACCAGCAGAGGGAGAGTAATAGCGGAGAACACCGGGGAGCTGTTTTTT
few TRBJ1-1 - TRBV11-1 CASSLSNTEAFF TGTGCCAGCAGCTTATCGAACACTGAAGCTTTCTTT
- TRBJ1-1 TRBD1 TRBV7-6 CASRPGQGFSEAFF TGTGCCAGCAGACCCGGACAGGGGTTTTCTGAAGCTTTCTTT
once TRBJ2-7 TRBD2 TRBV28 CASGGGYEQYF TGTGCCAGCGGGGGGGGCTACGAGCAGTACTTC
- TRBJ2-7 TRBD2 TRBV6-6 CASNWLAGVYEQYF TGTGCCAGCAATTGGCTAGCGGGAGTCTACGAGCAGTACTTC
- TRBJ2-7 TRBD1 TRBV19 CASSFGQGSVYEQYF TGTGCCAGTAGTTTTGGACAGGGGAGTGTCTACGAGCAGTACTTC
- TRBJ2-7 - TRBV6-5 CASSYSFGYEQYF TGTGCCAGCAGTTACTCCTTTGGGTACGAGCAGTACTTC
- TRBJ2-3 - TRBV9 CASSAYGTDTQYF TGTGCCAGCAGCGCCTACGGGACAGATACGCAGTATTTT
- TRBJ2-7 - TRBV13 CASSLGRDGTYEQYF TGTGCCAGCAGCTTAGGTAGAGACGGAACCTACGAGCAGTACTTC
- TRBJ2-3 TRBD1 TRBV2 CASRGQQFSTDTQYF TGTGCCAGCCGGGGACAGCAGTTTAGCACAGATACGCAGTATTTT